This T cell receptor (beta chain) was observed in a study of T cells in Graves' hyperthyroidism and ophthalmopathy. Amplification yielded TCR beta CDR3 regions, with RNA transcripts as the source. The study used the HTBI primer set for a first-round RT-PCR of the TCR CDR3. A single record per CDR3 protein comes from TCRdb applying MiXCR to the multiplex PCR reads. The sample yields 410,000 or so distinct CDR3 sequences, 14% to 15% seen once. Exclusion criteria comprised uncontrolled infection, other autoimmune disease, pregnancy or lactation. With V trimmed by 3 bases and J by 5 bases, 7 bases remained unmatched. Per the germline V gene, CDR1 is SGHTA and CDR2 is FQGTGA. The CDR3 spans 15 residues.

The chain is built from TRBV7-3 and TRBJ2-3; 8 nucleotides agree with TRBD2. Sequenced sample: blood. This TCR derives from a man younger than 35 with Graves' ophthalmopathy. In nucleotides, the CDR3 is TGTGCCAGCAGCTTCCACGGGGGGGCCGGAGATACGCAGTATTTT. It specifies CASSFHGGAGDTQYF.